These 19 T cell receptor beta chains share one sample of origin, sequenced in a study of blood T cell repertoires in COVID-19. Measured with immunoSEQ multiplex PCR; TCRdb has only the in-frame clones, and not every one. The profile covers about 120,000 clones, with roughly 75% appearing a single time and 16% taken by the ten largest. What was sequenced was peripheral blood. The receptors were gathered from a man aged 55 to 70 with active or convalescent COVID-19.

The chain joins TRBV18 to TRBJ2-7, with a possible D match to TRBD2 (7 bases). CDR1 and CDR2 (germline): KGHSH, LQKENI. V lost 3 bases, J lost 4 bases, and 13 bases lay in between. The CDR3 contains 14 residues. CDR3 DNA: TGTGCCAGCTCACCGGGAAGCGGGACATACGAGCAGTACTTC. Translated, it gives CASSPGSGTYEQYF.

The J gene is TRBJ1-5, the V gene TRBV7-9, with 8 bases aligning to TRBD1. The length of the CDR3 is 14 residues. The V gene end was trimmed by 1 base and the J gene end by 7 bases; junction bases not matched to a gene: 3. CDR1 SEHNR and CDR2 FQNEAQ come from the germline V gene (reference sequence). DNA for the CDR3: TGTGCCAGCAGCTTAGGGACAGGGACCCAGCCCCAGCATTTT. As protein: CASSLGTGTQPQHF.

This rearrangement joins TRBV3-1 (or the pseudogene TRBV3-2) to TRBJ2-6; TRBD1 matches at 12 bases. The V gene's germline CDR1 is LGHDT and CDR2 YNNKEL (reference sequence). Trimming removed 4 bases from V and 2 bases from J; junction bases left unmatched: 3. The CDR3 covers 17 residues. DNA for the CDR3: TGTGCCAGCAGCCCCGGGACAGGGGGCGCTGGGGCCAACGTCCTGACTTTC. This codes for CASSPGTGGAGANVLTF.

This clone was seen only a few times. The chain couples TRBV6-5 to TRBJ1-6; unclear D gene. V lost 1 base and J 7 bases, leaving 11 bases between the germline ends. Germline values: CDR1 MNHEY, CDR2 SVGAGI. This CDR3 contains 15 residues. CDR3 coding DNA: TGTGCCAGCAGTTACTATAGCAACTTAAATTCACCCCTCCACTTT. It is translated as CASSYYSNLNSPLHF.

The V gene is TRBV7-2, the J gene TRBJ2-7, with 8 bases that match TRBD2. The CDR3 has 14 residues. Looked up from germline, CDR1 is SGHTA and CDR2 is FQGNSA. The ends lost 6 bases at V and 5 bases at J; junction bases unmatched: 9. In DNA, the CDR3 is TGTGCCAGCAGTCCGCAGCGGGGGCAACACGAGCAGTACTTC. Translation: CASSPQRGQHEQYF.

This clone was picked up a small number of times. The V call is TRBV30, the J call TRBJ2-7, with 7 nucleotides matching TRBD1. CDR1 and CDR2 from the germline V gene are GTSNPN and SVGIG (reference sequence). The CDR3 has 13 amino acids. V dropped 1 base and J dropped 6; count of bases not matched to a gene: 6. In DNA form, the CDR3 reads TGTGCCTGGAGTGCAGGGGGACAGACCGAGCAGTACTTC. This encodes CAWSAGGQTEQYF.

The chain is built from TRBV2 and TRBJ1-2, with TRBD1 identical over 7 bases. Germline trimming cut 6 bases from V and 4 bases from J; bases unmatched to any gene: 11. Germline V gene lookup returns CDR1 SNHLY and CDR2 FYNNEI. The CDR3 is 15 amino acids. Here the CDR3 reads CASRRDREESYGYTF. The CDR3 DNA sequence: TGTGCCAGCAGGAGAGACAGGGAGGAATCCTATGGCTACACCTTC.

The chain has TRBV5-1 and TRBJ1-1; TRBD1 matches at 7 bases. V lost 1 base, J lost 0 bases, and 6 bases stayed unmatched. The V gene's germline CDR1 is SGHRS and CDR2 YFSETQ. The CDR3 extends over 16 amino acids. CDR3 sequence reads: CASSLRGLGMNTEAFF. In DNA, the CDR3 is TGCGCCAGCAGCTTGAGGGGGCTGGGGATGAACACTGAAGCTTTCTTT.

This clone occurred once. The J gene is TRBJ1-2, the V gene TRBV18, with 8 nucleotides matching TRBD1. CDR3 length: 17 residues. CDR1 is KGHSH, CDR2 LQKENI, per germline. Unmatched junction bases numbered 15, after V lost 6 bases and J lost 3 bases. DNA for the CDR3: TGTGCCAGCTCCCCGACAGGGGACCAAGGGACTTACTATGGCTACACCTTC. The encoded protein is CASSPTGDQGTYYGYTF.

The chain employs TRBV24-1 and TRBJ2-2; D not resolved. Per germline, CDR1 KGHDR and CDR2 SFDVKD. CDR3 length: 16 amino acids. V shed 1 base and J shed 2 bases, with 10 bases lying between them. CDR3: CATSDFGPGNTGELFF. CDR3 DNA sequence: TGTGCCACCAGTGATTTTGGGCCAGGCAACACCGGGGAGCTGTTTTTT.

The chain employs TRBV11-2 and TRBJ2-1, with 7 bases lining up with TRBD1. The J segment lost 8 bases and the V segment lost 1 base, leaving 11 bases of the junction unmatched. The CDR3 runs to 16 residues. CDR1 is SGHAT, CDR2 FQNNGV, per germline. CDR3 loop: CASSLGRTGVFDEQFF. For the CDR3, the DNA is TGTGCCAGCAGCTTAGGGAGGACAGGAGTATTTGATGAGCAGTTCTTC.

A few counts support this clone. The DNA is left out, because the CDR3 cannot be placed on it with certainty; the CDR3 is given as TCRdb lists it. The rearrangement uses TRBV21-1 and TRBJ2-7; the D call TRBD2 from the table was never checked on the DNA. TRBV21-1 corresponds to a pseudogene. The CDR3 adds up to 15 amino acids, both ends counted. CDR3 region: CASSKFGGGSYEQYF.

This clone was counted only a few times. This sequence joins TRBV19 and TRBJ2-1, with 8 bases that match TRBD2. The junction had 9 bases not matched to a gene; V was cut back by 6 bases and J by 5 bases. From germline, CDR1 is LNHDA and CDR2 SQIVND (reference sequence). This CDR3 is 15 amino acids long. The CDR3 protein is CASSLFSGVDNEQFF. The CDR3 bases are TGTGCCAGTAGCCTCTTTAGCGGGGTGGACAATGAGCAGTTCTTC.

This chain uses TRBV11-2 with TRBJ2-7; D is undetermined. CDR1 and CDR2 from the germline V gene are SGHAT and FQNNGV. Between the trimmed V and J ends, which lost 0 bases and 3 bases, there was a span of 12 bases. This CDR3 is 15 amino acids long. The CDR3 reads CASSLDLENGYEQYF. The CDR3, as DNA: TGTGCCAGCAGCTTAGATCTGGAGAACGGCTACGAGCAGTACTTC.

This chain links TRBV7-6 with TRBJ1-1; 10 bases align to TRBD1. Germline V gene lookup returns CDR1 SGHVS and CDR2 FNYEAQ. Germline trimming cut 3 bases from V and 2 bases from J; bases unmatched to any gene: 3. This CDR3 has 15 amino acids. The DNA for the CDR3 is TGTGCCAGCAGCTTGGGACAGGGGAGCAACACTGAAGCTTTCTTT. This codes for CASSLGQGSNTEAFF.

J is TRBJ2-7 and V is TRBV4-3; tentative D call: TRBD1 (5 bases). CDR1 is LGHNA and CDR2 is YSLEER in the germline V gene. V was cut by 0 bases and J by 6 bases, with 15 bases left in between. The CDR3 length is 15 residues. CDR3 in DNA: TGCGCCAGCAGCCAAGATCTAGGGGTGGTCCGCGAGCAGTACTTC. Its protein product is CASSQDLGVVREQYF.

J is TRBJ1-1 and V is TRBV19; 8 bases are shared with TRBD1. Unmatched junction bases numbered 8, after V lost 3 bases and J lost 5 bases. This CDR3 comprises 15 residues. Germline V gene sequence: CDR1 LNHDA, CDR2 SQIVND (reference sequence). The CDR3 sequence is CASSIQGAERTEAFF. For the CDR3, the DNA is TGTGCCAGTAGTATTCAGGGGGCTGAGCGGACTGAAGCTTTCTTT.

Written as DNA, the CDR3 is TGTGCCAGCAGCGTTCTAGGGGGCGGGGAGCTGTTTTTT. Translation: CASSVLGGGELFF. The chain links TRBV9 to TRBJ2-2; TRBD1 is a possible D gene (6 bases). Germline-derived CDR1 and CDR2 are SGDLS and YYNGEE. This CDR3 contains 13 residues. Trimming removed 2 bases from V and 7 bases from J, with 9 bases in between.

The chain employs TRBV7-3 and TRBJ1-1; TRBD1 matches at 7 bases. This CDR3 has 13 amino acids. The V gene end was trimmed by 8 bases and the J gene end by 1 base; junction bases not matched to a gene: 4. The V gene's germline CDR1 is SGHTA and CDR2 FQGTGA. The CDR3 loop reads CASGRQGNTEAFF. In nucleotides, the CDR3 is TGTGCCAGCGGGAGACAGGGGAACACTGAAGCTTTCTTT.